This T cell receptor (beta chain) is drawn from a study of T cell responses to AZD1222 COVID-19 vaccine. Only in-frame clones appear in the TCRdb table, and some are missing; sequencing was by immunoSEQ multiplex PCR. Of about 150,000 clones listed, 90% are singletons. In regard to this clone: Its antigen is still unknown.

Whole-study findings and limits: Most donors were white British, females outnumbered males, and clonal diversity was possibly underestimated. Repertoire sampling was restricted to post-peak T cell response timepoints.

CDR3 length: 12 amino acids. Germline V gene sequence: CDR1 SGHRS, CDR2 YFSETQ. V gave up 4 bases and J gave up 0 bases, with 4 bases separating them. The origin of this receptor is an adult in good health. The J gene is TRBJ1-1, the V gene TRBV5-1, with unresolved D. The source was peripheral blood, collected on day 0 of AZD1222 vaccination. The CDR3 DNA reads as TGCGCCAGCAGCCACTTGAACACTGAAGCTTTCTTT. Protein product: CASSHLNTEAFF. The full variable domain, rest sourced from reference TRBV5-1 and TRBJ1-1, is KAGVTQTPRYLIKTRGQQVTLSCSPISGHRSVSWYQQTPGQGLQFLFEYFSETQRNKGNFPGRFSGRQFSNSRSEMNVSTLELGDSALYLCASSHLNTEAFFGQGTRLTVV.